This passage covers 27 T cell receptor beta chains from one sample sequenced in a study of T-cell memory formation after mild COVID-19. A single record per CDR3 protein comes from TCRdb applying MiXCR to the 5' RACE reads. The table shows about 610,000 distinct CDR3 sequences, with roughly 17% occurring only once. Sequenced sample: PBMCs or a T cell subset sorted from them (not recorded which). The receptors shown here come from an adult woman who had mild COVID-19 (a few samples of this study predate the infection). Cell type and time point are not known.

This clonotype turned up a few times. V and J are TRBV9 and TRBJ2-3, with 9 bases matching TRBD2. Unmatched junction bases numbered 4, after V lost 3 bases and J lost 2 bases. This CDR3 is 15 amino acids long. Germline loops: CDR1 SGDLS, CDR2 YYNGEE. Written as DNA, the CDR3 is TGTGCCAGCAGCGCGACTAGCGGAGTCACAGATACGCAGTATTTT. This gives the protein CASSATSGVTDTQYF.

V gene TRBV12-3 or TRBV12-4 combines with J gene TRBJ2-3; the match to TRBD2 covers 9 bases. The ends lost 5 bases at V and 5 bases at J; junction bases unmatched: 11. The CDR3 is made up of 16 amino acids. The CDR3 protein is CASSDPGGGAEDTQYF. The CDR3 coding sequence is TGTGCCAGCAGTGACCCCGGCGGGGGGGCTGAAGATACGCAGTATTTT.

This clonotype was detected a few times. V gene TRBV6-1 combines with J gene TRBJ1-2; D not certain. Germline V gives CDR1 MNHNS, CDR2 SASEGT. This CDR3 is built from 11 residues. Trimming took off 7 bases at V and 7 bases at J, with 10 bases between the two ends. The CDR3 is CASTLDFGYTF. The CDR3 bases are TGTGCCAGCACCCTCGATTTTGGCTACACCTTC.

The V and J genes are TRBV4-1 and TRBJ1-1; D might be TRBD1 (6 bases). The ends were cut back, 1 base at V and 10 bases at J, with 13 bases in the middle. The CDR3 contains 13 residues. Germline V gives CDR1 MGHRA, CDR2 YSYEKL. The CDR3 sequence is CASSQVGGTLAFF. CDR3 DNA sequence: TGCGCCAGCAGCCAAGTCGGGGGCACTCTAGCTTTCTTT.

The rearrangement links TRBV18 to TRBJ2-7, with D unresolved. Trimming left V 6 bases short and J 6 bases short, with 18 bases between. Germline V gene sequence: CDR1 KGHSH, CDR2 LQKENI. The CDR3 totals 14 residues. CDR3 sequence (DNA): TGTGCCAGCTCCCGGAGTGGAGAATTTCGCGAGCAGTACTTC. Residues: CASSRSGEFREQYF.

The chain is built from TRBV30 and TRBJ1-1, with TRBD1 matching over 7 bases. CDR3 length equals 13 residues. Trimming cost V 4 bases and J 4 bases; bases outside gene matches: 6. Germline V CDR1 and CDR2: GTSNPN, SVGIG (reference sequence). The CDR3 region is CAWTLDRATEAFF. In DNA, the CDR3 is TGTGCCTGGACCTTAGACAGGGCCACTGAAGCTTTCTTT.

J is TRBJ1-1 and V is TRBV5-4, with 9 bases fitting TRBD1. The length of the CDR3 is 13 residues. The ends lost 5 bases at V and 10 bases at J; junction bases unmatched: 9. Looked up from germline, CDR1 is SGHNT and CDR2 is YYREEE (reference sequence). Written as DNA, the CDR3 is TGTGCCAGCAGGATTACAGGGGGCCAAAGAGCTTTCTTT. Translation gives CASRITGGQRAFF.

This clonotype came up a few times. The chain links TRBV9 to TRBJ2-7; 9 positions agree with TRBD1. V shed 4 bases and J 0 bases; nucleotides not matched to a gene: 2. This CDR3 spans 14 amino acids. Germline assignment: CDR1 SGDLS and CDR2 YYNGEE. CDR3 DNA: TGTGCCAGCAGCCGGGACAGGGACTCCTACGAGCAGTACTTC. Its translation: CASSRDRDSYEQYF.

This clonotype turned up a few times. The DNA for the CDR3 is TGTGCCAGCAGCCAACCCCAATCATTCCGGGGGATAGGCTACACCTTC. It yields the protein CASSQPQSFRGIGYTF. The V and J genes are TRBV4-2 and TRBJ1-2; the D gene is possibly TRBD1 (5 bases). Trimming left V 2 bases short and J 8 bases short, with 21 bases between. Germline assignment: CDR1 LGHNA and CDR2 YNFKEQ. The CDR3 sequence is 16 residues long.

This clonotype was detected a few times. This sequence joins TRBV5-6 and TRBJ2-7; TRBD1 matches 7 bases. CDR1 SGHDT and CDR2 YYEEEE come from the germline V gene. The CDR3 is made up of 14 amino acids. Trimming took 3 bases from V and 5 from J; bases not matched to a gene: 8. The CDR3 nucleotides are TGTGCCAGCAGCTCGGTGAGGGGGCTGAACGAGCAGTACTTC. It encodes CASSSVRGLNEQYF.

The DNA of the CDR3 is TGTGCCTGGAGTACCGGATTAGAGGGGCGCGTCCCCTACGAGCAGTACTTC. As protein: CAWSTGLEGRVPYEQYF. V is TRBV30 and J is TRBJ2-7; either TRBD1 or TRBD2 may supply D (5 bases each). The CDR3 length is 17 residues. Between the trimmed V and J ends, which lost 2 bases and 2 bases, there was a span of 22 bases. Germline-derived CDR1 and CDR2 are GTSNPN and SVGIG (reference sequence).

V gene TRBV9 combines with J gene TRBJ1-4, with 9 bases identical to TRBD1. V was clipped by 2 bases and J by 5 bases; unmatched bases: 7. The CDR3 is 16 amino acids. Germline V gives CDR1 SGDLS, CDR2 YYNGEE. CDR3 bases: TGTGCCAGCAGCGTGGGACAGGGCATAGTCAATGAAAAACTGTTTTTT. Translated, it gives CASSVGQGIVNEKLFF.

The chain joins TRBV29-1 to TRBJ1-1, with 7 bases aligning to TRBD1. With V trimmed by 4 bases and J by 0 bases, 5 bases remained unmatched. This CDR3 is 14 amino acids long. CDR1 and CDR2 from the germline V gene are SQVTM and ANQGSEA. CDR3 residues: CSVGGGYMNTEAFF. The CDR3 DNA reads TGCAGCGTTGGAGGGGGCTACATGAACACTGAAGCTTTCTTT.

The rearrangement joins TRBV19 to TRBJ1-4, with TRBD1 matching over 7 bases. The trim removed 10 bases at V and 6 bases at J, leaving 8 bases unmatched. The CDR3 runs to 13 residues. CDR1 and CDR2 from the germline V gene are LNHDA and SQIVND (reference sequence). CDR3 sequence: CATARDRDEKLFF. Written as DNA, the CDR3 is TGTGCCACCGCCCGGGACAGAGATGAAAAACTGTTTTTT.

The rearrangement joins TRBV6-5 to TRBJ2-5; tentatively, D is TRBD2 (6 bases). Germline V gives CDR1 MNHEY, CDR2 SVGAGI. The CDR3 is 15 residues long. Deletions cut 8 bases from V and 1 base from J, with 17 bases between. For the CDR3, the DNA is TGTGCCAGCGTTGATTGGCGGGAATCCCAAGAGACCCAGTACTTC. Translation: CASVDWRESQETQYF.

The V and J genes are TRBV27 and TRBJ2-1, with TRBD2 matching over 10 bases. This CDR3 comprises 19 residues. V lost 5 bases to trimming and J lost 5 bases; unmatched junction nucleotides: 18. CDR1 MNHEY and CDR2 SMNVEV come from the germline V gene (reference sequence). The CDR3 DNA is TGTGCCAGCAGTCATTCGTATCTAGCGGGAGTTAGATGGAACAATGAGCAGTTCTTC. As protein: CASSHSYLAGVRWNNEQFF.

In the case of this clonotype: Relative to the germline gene, one junction end is altered; a read error may explain this. This chain joins TRBV28 and TRBJ2-7; the D gene is possibly TRBD1 (6 bases). Germline loops: CDR1 MDHEN, CDR2 SYDVKM. This CDR3 has 14 amino acids. The CDR3 bases are TGTGACAGCAGTCCGCCAGGGGTCCCCTACGAGCAGTACTTC. Translated: CDSSPPGVPYEQYF.

This clonotype turned up a few times. This sequence joins TRBV15 and TRBJ1-1, with a weak D call TRBD1 (6 bases). Germline V gene data show CDR1 as LNHNV and CDR2 as YYDKDF (reference sequence). The CDR3 runs 13 residues. V gave up 1 base and J gave up 11 bases, with 14 bases separating them. CDR3 amino acids: CATSRAGGAEAFF. As DNA, the CDR3 is TGTGCCACCAGCAGAGCGGGGGGCGCGGAGGCTTTCTTT.

This clonotype has ten or more counts. The chain is built from TRBV29-1 and TRBJ2-2; 10 nucleotides align to TRBD1. V shed 8 bases and J 0 bases; nucleotides not matched to a gene: 3. The CDR3 length is 14 residues. Looked up from germline, CDR1 is SQVTM and CDR2 is ANQGSEA. This CDR3 reads CSTDRGTNTGELFF. CDR3 sequence (DNA): TGCAGCACGGACAGGGGGACGAACACCGGGGAGCTGTTTTTT.

The chain uses TRBV24-1 and TRBJ2-6; D call uncertain. CDR1 and CDR2 (germline): KGHDR, SFDVKD. Trimming removed 9 bases from V and 0 bases from J, with 14 bases in between. The CDR3 has 16 amino acids. CDR3 protein: CATSLDGSSGANVLTF. The CDR3 DNA reads as TGTGCCACCTCCCTGGACGGTAGCTCTGGGGCCAACGTCCTGACTTTC.

The gene calls are TRBV25-1 and TRBJ1-4; TRBD1 is a possible D gene (5 bases). CDR3 length: 17 residues. The germline V gene has CDR1 MGHDK and CDR2 SYGVNS. Between the trimmed V and J ends, which lost 5 bases and 5 bases, there was a span of 21 bases. CDR3 bases: TGTGCCAGCAGTCCGCAGGGATCCCGGGGCTTGAATGAAAAACTGTTTTTT. This codes for CASSPQGSRGLNEKLFF.

The rearrangement links TRBV9 to TRBJ2-3; 9 bases agree with TRBD2. The germline V gene encodes CDR1 SGDLS and CDR2 YYNGEE. The CDR3 consists of 15 residues. V dropped 0 bases and J dropped 4; count of bases not matched to a gene: 3. For the CDR3, the DNA is TGTGCCAGCAGCGTAGCAGGGACTAGCTCAGATACGCAGTATTTT. Translated: CASSVAGTSSDTQYF.

This clonotype has only a few counts. This chain joins TRBV7-6 and TRBJ2-1, with 10 bases identical to TRBD2. The V segment lost 5 bases and the J segment 8 bases; nucleotides outside the gene matches: 9. The CDR3 extends over 15 amino acids. CDR1 and CDR2 (germline): SGHVS, FNYEAQ. In DNA form, the CDR3 reads TGTGCCAGCAGCAGAGCGGGAGGGCCACGGGATGAGCAGTTCTTC. Amino acids: CASSRAGGPRDEQFF.

The chain joins TRBV20-1 to TRBJ2-7; D gene unclear. Looked up from germline, CDR1 is DFQATT and CDR2 is SNEGSKA (reference sequence). Trimming left V 2 bases short and J 1 base short, with 9 bases between. CDR3 size: 13 residues. CDR3 sequence reads: CSARLRPSYEQYF. The CDR3, as DNA: TGCAGTGCTAGATTGCGGCCGTCCTACGAGCAGTACTTC.

This clonotype was found many times. The V call is TRBV6-5, the J call TRBJ2-5, with D possibly TRBD2 on 6 matching bases. The V and J ends lost 4 bases and 5 bases respectively, with 17 bases between them. Per germline, CDR1 MNHEY and CDR2 SVGAGI. The CDR3 loop spans 15 amino acids. DNA for the CDR3: TGTGCCAGCAGTTCGGGACTTTTAAGTGTGGAGACCCAGTACTTC. Its protein product is CASSSGLLSVETQYF.

Comments on this clonotype: This may be a read error, as it is one base from a much larger clone. The V gene is TRBV7-6, the J gene TRBJ1-1, with TRBD1 identical over 7 bases. The CDR3 spans 14 residues. Germline CDR1 SGHVS, CDR2 FNYEAQ. V lost 5 bases and J lost 1; bases outside the gene matches: 4. Here the CDR3 reads CASSAGQPNTEAFF. The CDR3 DNA sequence: TGTGCCAGCAGCGCGGGACAGCCGAACACTGAAGCTTTCTTT. The whole variable domain, filled in from reference TRBV7-6 and TRBJ1-1, reads GAGVSQSPRYKVTKRGQDVALRCDPISGHVSLYWYRQALGQGPEFLTYFNYEAQQDKSGLPNDRFSAERPEGSISTLTIQRTEQRDSAMYRCASSAGQPNTEAFFGQGTRLTVV.

The V gene is TRBV5-1, the J gene TRBJ2-7, with D perhaps matching TRBD1 (8 bases). The V end was cut by 5 bases, the J end by 5 bases, with 23 bases between. Looked up from germline, CDR1 is SGHRS and CDR2 is YFSETQ. The CDR3 has 16 residues. The CDR3 sequence is CASREGRAGGHHEQYF. Written as DNA, the CDR3 is TGCGCCAGCAGGGAGGGGAGGGCAGGGGGCCACCACGAGCAGTACTTC. Full variable domain (outside the CDR3, taken from reference TRBV5-1 and TRBJ2-7): KAGVTQTPRYLIKTRGQQVTLSCSPISGHRSVSWYQQTPGQGLQFLFEYFSETQRNKGNFPGRFSGRQFSNSRSEMNVSTLELGDSALYLCASREGRAGGHHEQYFGPGTRLTVT.